The 23 T cell receptor beta chains in this list originate from one sample, sequenced in a study of Tregs in tolerant kidney transplant recipients. Produced via immunoSEQ multiplex PCR; TCRdb's table is partial and in-frame only. Of around 61,000 clones in the sample, roughly 86% were seen once. Recipients received nonmyeloablative bone marrow transplants from related graft donors, with transient mixed chimerism. Here the sequenced sample was CD4+ T cells from blood (PBMCs), taken 6 months after the transplant. Every receptor here comes from a human patient who received a combined kidney and bone marrow transplant. Some T cells here may be from the graft donor.

The rearrangement links TRBV15 to TRBJ2-2; D possibly corresponds to TRBD1 (6 bases). This CDR3 region has 17 residues. The germline V and J ends were trimmed by 3 bases and 8 bases, with 22 bases remaining between them. Germline CDR1 and CDR2: LNHNV and YYDKDF (reference sequence). This CDR3 is CATSSTLTDRLGGELFF. The CDR3 region has the DNA TGTGCCACCAGCAGTACCTTAACAGACAGGCTCGGGGGGGAGCTGTTTTTT.

This clone appeared a single time. The chain has TRBV11-3 and TRBJ2-7, with TRBD1 matching over 11 bases. Germline loops: CDR1 SGHNT, CDR2 YENEEA. Trimming removed 8 bases from V and 11 bases from J; junction bases left unmatched: 11. The CDR3 is made up of 13 amino acids. In DNA form, the CDR3 reads TGTGCCAGCCAACCCGGGACAGGGGGACGAGAGTACTTC. This sequence encodes CASQPGTGGREYF. The complete variable domain, with remaining parts taken from reference TRBV11-3 and TRBJ2-7, reads EAGVVQSPRYKIIEKKQPVAFWCNPISGHNTLYWYLQNLGQGPELLIRYENEEAVDDSQLPKDRFSAERLKGVDSTLKIQPAELGDSAVYLCASQPGTGGREYFGPGTRLTVT.

The V call is TRBV20-1, the J call TRBJ2-1; D not certain. Trimming stripped 5 bases from V and 8 bases from J, with 10 bases between. CDR3 length equals 11 residues. Germline CDR1 DFQATT, CDR2 SNEGSKA (reference sequence). This CDR3 reads CSAPLAYEQFF. DNA for the CDR3: TGCAGTGCTCCCTTAGCCTATGAGCAGTTCTTC.

The V gene is TRBV2, the J gene TRBJ1-5; possibly TRBD1 for D (5 bases). CDR1 SNHLY and CDR2 FYNNEI come from the germline V gene. V was shortened by 6 bases and J by 2 bases, with 8 bases between the two germline ends. CDR3 size: 13 residues. The CDR3: CASRGGGNQPQHF. The CDR3 DNA reads TGTGCCAGCAGGGGAGGGGGCAATCAGCCCCAGCATTTT.

This sequence joins TRBV7-2 and TRBJ1-1, with D tentatively TRBD1 (5 bases). The CDR3 contains 13 residues. Per germline, CDR1 SGHTA and CDR2 FQGNSA. Trimming removed 3 bases from V and 10 bases from J, with 15 bases in between. The CDR3 reads CASSFSTGRGAFF. The CDR3 region has the DNA TGTGCCAGCAGCTTCTCTACGGGGCGGGGAGCTTTCTTT. Drawing the rest from reference TRBV7-2 and TRBJ1-1, the complete variable domain is GAGVSQSPSNKVTEKGKDVELRCDPISGHTALYWYRQSLGQGLEFLIYFQGNSAPDKSGLPSDRFSAERTGGSVSTLTIQRTQQEDSAVYLCASSFSTGRGAFFGQGTRLTVV.

This clone showed up just a few times. The chain combines TRBV19 with TRBJ1-2; no firm D call. The CDR3 loop spans 14 amino acids. Trimming cost V 0 bases and J 4 bases, with 9 bases left between them. From germline, CDR1 is LNHDA and CDR2 SQIVND (reference sequence). CDR3 sequence: CASSIDPTVYGYTF. DNA of the CDR3: TGTGCCAGTAGTATAGATCCCACAGTCTATGGCTACACCTTC.

The chain couples TRBV29-1 to TRBJ1-2; 7 bases map to TRBD1. CDR1 and CDR2 (germline): SQVTM, ANQGSEA. The J segment lost 3 bases and the V segment lost 7 bases, leaving 8 bases of the junction unmatched. The CDR3 consists of 13 residues. CDR3 loop: CSGMRQGDYGYTF. CDR3 nucleotides: TGCAGCGGGATGCGACAGGGTGACTATGGCTACACCTTC.

V is TRBV11-2 and J is TRBJ2-3; 9 nucleotides agree with TRBD2. The germline CDR1 and CDR2 sequences are SGHAT and FQNNGV. Losses at the gene ends were 3 bases for V and 4 bases for J; bases not matched to a gene: 8. CDR3 length: 16 residues. The DNA of the CDR3 is TGTGCCAGCAGCTTCAGGGCTAGCGGGATGTCAGATACGCAGTATTTT. Translating it yields CASSFRASGMSDTQYF.

The V call is TRBV10-2, the J call TRBJ2-1; TRBD2 matches at 11 bases. The CDR3 covers 15 residues. The V gene's germline CDR1 is WSHSY and CDR2 SAAADI. J lost 6 bases, V lost 4 bases, and 5 bases had no gene match. The CDR3 reads CASSALGLAVNEQFF. The CDR3 DNA sequence: TGCGCCAGCAGTGCTTTGGGACTAGCGGTCAATGAGCAGTTCTTC.

This clone has a handful of counts. V gene TRBV5-1 combines with J gene TRBJ2-5, with TRBD2 identical over 8 bases. The CDR3 extends over 14 amino acids. The germline gives CDR1 SGHRS, CDR2 YFSETQ. V was pared by 4 bases and J by 5 bases, with 7 bases of the junction left unmatched. The CDR3 sequence: CASSPGLGGETQYF. For the CDR3, the DNA is TGCGCCAGCAGCCCGGGACTAGGAGGGGAGACCCAGTACTTC.

CDR3: CASSLAGHQNTIYF. DNA for the CDR3: TGTGCCAGCAGCTTAGCGGGACACCAAAACACCATATATTTT. The chain joins TRBV7-2 to TRBJ1-3, with a tentative D call TRBD1 (6 bases). Per germline, CDR1 SGHTA and CDR2 FQGNSA. The CDR3 runs to 14 residues. The germline V and J ends were trimmed by 0 bases and 6 bases, with 9 bases remaining between them.

This rearrangement joins TRBV7-9 to TRBJ1-4; 7 nucleotides align to TRBD1. CDR3 length: 15 amino acids. The V gene's germline CDR1 is SEHNR and CDR2 FQNEAQ (reference sequence). With V trimmed by 2 bases and J by 4 bases, 4 bases remained unmatched. CDR3 sequence (DNA): TGTGCCAGCAGCTTACTCAGGGGGATTAATGAAAAACTGTTTTTT. Its protein is CASSLLRGINEKLFF.

V usage is TRBV5-1 and J usage is TRBJ1-5, with TRBD1 identical over 10 bases. J lost 4 bases, V lost 2 bases, and 3 bases had no gene match. The CDR3 is made up of 15 amino acids. Germline V gene lookup returns CDR1 SGHRS and CDR2 YFSETQ. The CDR3 loop is CASSFGTGANQPQHF. DNA of the CDR3: TGCGCCAGCAGCTTCGGGACAGGGGCAAATCAGCCCCAGCATTTT.

This rearrangement joins TRBV29-1 to TRBJ2-1, with 7 bases matching TRBD2. CDR1 SQVTM and CDR2 ANQGSEA come from the germline V gene. The length of the CDR3 is 15 residues. The V gene end was trimmed by 3 bases and the J gene end by 0 bases; junction bases not matched to a gene: 5. The DNA of the CDR3 is TGCAGCGTTGACGGGGGGAGGGGCTCCTACAATGAGCAGTTCTTC. Translation gives CSVDGGRGSYNEQFF.

The chain joins TRBV7-9 to TRBJ2-7; no clear D gene. V gave up 2 bases and J gave up 6 bases, with 8 bases separating them. The germline CDR1 and CDR2 sequences are SEHNR and FQNEAQ (reference sequence). The CDR3 contains 12 residues. The CDR3 bases are TGTGCCAGCAGCTTAAGCCGGAGCGAGCAGTACTTC. It specifies CASSLSRSEQYF.

The chain has TRBV27 and TRBJ1-2, with 10 bases lining up with TRBD1. V shed 4 bases and J 8 bases; nucleotides not matched to a gene: 7. The CDR3 loop spans 14 amino acids. Per the germline V gene, CDR1 is MNHEY and CDR2 is SMNVEV (reference sequence). CDR3: CASSSRGTGAGYTF. The CDR3 coding sequence is TGTGCCAGCAGTTCCAGGGGGACAGGGGCGGGCTACACCTTC.

The V and J genes are TRBV4-3 and TRBJ1-2; D uncertain. The CDR3 totals 14 residues. The germline V gene encodes CDR1 LGHNA and CDR2 YSLEER. V lost 0 bases to trimming and J lost 2 bases, with 7 bases between them. The CDR3 DNA follows: TGCGCCAGCAGCCAAGAGGGGAGGAACTATGGCTACACCTTC. It is translated as CASSQEGRNYGYTF.

The chain couples TRBV4-2 to TRBJ2-5, with D hard to call. The CDR3 has 14 residues. The V gene's germline CDR1 is LGHNA and CDR2 YNFKEQ. Trimming pared 1 base from V and 5 bases from J, leaving 11 bases between. DNA for the CDR3: TGTGCCAGCAGCCAAGGTACCTCCCGGGAGACCCAGTACTTC. As protein: CASSQGTSRETQYF.

This chain links TRBV27 with TRBJ1-2; possible D gene TRBD1, 6 bases. This CDR3 comprises 14 residues. Between the trimmed V and J ends, which lost 0 bases and 4 bases, there was a span of 9 bases. Germline lookup yields CDR1 MNHEY and CDR2 SMNVEV (reference sequence). The CDR3 nucleotides are TGTGCCAGCAGTTTATCGGGGGGGGCCTATGGCTACACCTTC. This encodes CASSLSGGAYGYTF.

The J gene is TRBJ1-1, the V gene TRBV5-1; TRBD1 agrees at 7 bases. Looked up from germline, CDR1 is SGHRS and CDR2 is YFSETQ. V lost 5 bases, J lost 8 bases, and 9 bases stayed unmatched. The CDR3 has 13 residues. The CDR3, as DNA: TGCGCCAGCAGGATGGGACAGACCCTGGAAGCTTTCTTT. Its translation is CASRMGQTLEAFF.

This rearrangement joins TRBV19 to TRBJ2-7; 9 bases agree with TRBD1. The CDR3 contains 14 residues. V shed 8 bases, J shed 2 bases, and the junction held 7 bases outside the gene matches. Germline CDR1 reads LNHDA; CDR2 reads SQIVND (reference sequence). CDR3 in DNA: TGTGCCAGTCGATTGGGACAGGGCCCCTACGAGCAGTACTTC. Protein: CASRLGQGPYEQYF. The full variable domain, rest sourced from reference TRBV19 and TRBJ2-7, is DGGITQSPKYLFRKEGQNVTLSCEQNLNHDAMYWYRQDPGQGLRLIYYSQIVNDFQKGDIAEGYSVSREKKESFPLTVTSAQKNPTAFYLCASRLGQGPYEQYFGPGTRLTVT.

This clone has more than one count but fewer than ten. The rearrangement uses TRBV4-1 and TRBJ2-2; 9 bases are shared with TRBD1. V dropped 0 bases and J dropped 3; count of bases not matched to a gene: 5. The CDR3 covers 17 residues. CDR1 and CDR2 (germline): MGHRA, YSYEKL. This CDR3 reads CASSQEDRGRYTGELFF. CDR3 nucleotide sequence: TGCGCCAGCAGCCAAGAGGACAGGGGTCGGTACACCGGGGAGCTGTTTTTT.

On this clone: Other DNA sequences in this sample translate to the same CDR3. J is TRBJ2-7 and V is TRBV25-1; D is possibly TRBD1 (5 bases). The CDR3 runs to 14 residues. V lost 0 bases, J lost 5 bases, and 11 bases lay in between. Germline values: CDR1 MGHDK, CDR2 SYGVNS. CDR3 protein: CASSEYTDSNEQYF. Written as DNA, the CDR3 is TGTGCCAGCAGTGAATATACAGACAGCAACGAGCAGTACTTC.